The rows below give T cell receptor beta chains drawn from one sample of a study of cytomegalovirus exposure and HLA in healthy donors. Profiling relied on immunoSEQ multiplex PCR, and the TCRdb table lists in-frame clones only, not all of them. The table includes approximately 240,000 clones, over 80% detected once. The sample comprised PBMCs. These receptor sequences come from a woman between 18 and 29 years old in good health and CMV-seronegative. CDR3s include the opening cysteine and the closing phenylalanine or tryptophan. D genes are given only for firm matches. Expanded clones are given a class, and other clones once, few, many or no size at all.

J: TRBJ1-2; V: TRBV28; size: few; D: -; CDR3: CASSLTAYGYTF; DNA: TGTGCCAGCAGTTTAACAGCTTATGGCTACACCTTC
J: TRBJ2-1; V: TRBV19; size: few; D: TRBD2; CDR3: CASSREASGRGEQFF; DNA: TGTGCCAGTAGTCGGGAGGCTAGCGGGAGGGGTGAGCAGTTCTTC
J: TRBJ1-2; V: TRBV6-5; size: few; D: -; CDR3: CASSYEGSGYTF; DNA: TGTGCCAGCAGTTACGAGGGATCCGGCTACACCTTC
J: TRBJ2-7; V: TRBV7-7; size: once; D: -; CDR3: CASSSDRHYEQYF; DNA: TGTGCCAGCAGCTCGGACAGACACTACGAGCAGTACTTC
J: TRBJ2-5; V: TRBV5-4; size: -; D: -; CDR3: CASTHRGQRDQETQYF; DNA: TGTGCCAGCACCCACCGGGGTCAGCGGGACCAAGAGACCCAGTACTTC
J: TRBJ2-1; V: TRBV27; size: -; D: -; CDR3: CASSSYYEQFF; DNA: TGTGCCAGCAGTTCCTATTATGAGCAGTTCTTC
J: TRBJ1-5; V: TRBV30; size: -; D: -; CDR3: CAWSLRGVGNQPQHF; DNA: TGTGCCTGGAGTCTCCGGGGGGTAGGCAATCAGCCCCAGCATTTT
J: TRBJ1-1; V: TRBV19; size: -; D: -; CDR3: CASIRRAEPTEAFF; DNA: TGTGCCAGTATACGCCGCGCGGAGCCCACTGAAGCTTTCTTT
J: TRBJ2-2; V: TRBV2; size: once; D: -; CDR3: CASSEGGPTGELFF; DNA: TGTGCCAGCAGTGAAGGCGGGCCTACCGGGGAGCTGTTTTTT
J: TRBJ1-2; V: TRBV6-5; size: -; D: TRBD1; CDR3: CASEDRKANYGYTF; DNA: TGTGCCAGCGAGGACAGGAAGGCTAACTATGGCTACACCTTC
J: TRBJ2-1; V: TRBV6-4; size: -; D: -; CDR3: CATRWSGNNEQFF; DNA: TGTGCCACCCGGTGGTCCGGGAACAATGAGCAGTTCTTC
J: TRBJ2-2; V: TRBV2; size: -; D: -; CDR3: CASSETSSPSGELFF; DNA: TGTGCCAGCAGTGAGACTTCTAGCCCCTCCGGGGAGCTGTTTTTT
J: TRBJ2-7; V: TRBV6-5; size: -; D: -; CDR3: CASSTRDEQYF; DNA: TGTGCCAGCAGTACCAGGGACGAGCAGTACTTC
J: TRBJ2-3; V: TRBV28; size: -; D: -; CDR3: CASSLGSGITDTQYF; DNA: TGTGCCAGCAGTTTAGGCTCCGGGATCACAGATACGCAGTATTTT
J: TRBJ1-1; V: TRBV30; size: -; D: -; CDR3: CAWSFLTVNTEAFF; DNA: TGTGCCTGGAGTTTCTTGACAGTGAACACTGAAGCTTTCTTT
J: TRBJ2-1; V: TRBV13; size: -; D: TRBD2; CDR3: CASRLLAGGPGEQFF; DNA: TGTGCCAGCAGATTACTAGCGGGAGGGCCCGGTGAGCAGTTCTTC
J: TRBJ2-3; V: TRBV30; size: -; D: -; CDR3: CAWSVRLAPSTDTQYF; DNA: TGTGCCTGGAGTGTCCGACTGGCTCCTAGCACAGATACGCAGTATTTT
J: TRBJ2-1; V: TRBV2; size: -; D: TRBD2; CDR3: CASRPLGSGGYNEQFF; DNA: TGTGCCAGCAGACCCCTAGGTAGCGGGGGTTACAATGAGCAGTTCTTC
J: TRBJ2-3; V: TRBV5-4; size: -; D: -; CDR3: CASSSNNRDSRRPF; DNA: TGTGCCAGCAGCTCAAACAACCGGGACTCCAGGAGACCCTTT
J: TRBJ1-3; V: TRBV2; size: once; D: -; CDR3: CASSGRVTGNTIYF; DNA: TGTGCCAGCAGTGGCAGGGTTACTGGAAACACCATATATTTT
J: TRBJ2-7; V: TRBV28; size: -; D: TRBD1; CDR3: CATGQAYEQYF; DNA: TGTGCCACCGGACAGGCCTACGAGCAGTACTTC
J: TRBJ2-7; V: TRBV18; size: once; D: TRBD2; CDR3: CASSRTTSGKPEQYF; DNA: TGTGCCAGCTCTAGAACGACTAGCGGGAAGCCCGAGCAGTACTTC
J: TRBJ2-7; V: TRBV12-5; size: -; D: -; CDR3: CASGGGGTYEQYF; DNA: TGTGCTAGTGGAGGGGGGGGGACCTACGAGCAGTACTTC
J: TRBJ1-2; V: TRBV29-1; size: -; D: TRBD1; CDR3: CSVEDRRTGGSYGYTF; DNA: TGCAGCGTTGAAGATAGGCGGACAGGGGGTAGCTATGGCTACACCTTC
J: TRBJ2-3; V: TRBV5-6; size: -; D: -; CDR3: CASRRTVSTDTQYF; DNA: TGTGCCAGCAGAAGGACAGTTAGCACAGATACGCAGTATTTT
J: TRBJ1-5; V: TRBV19; size: -; D: -; CDR3: CASSIEEDLPQHF; DNA: TGTGCCAGTAGTATAGAGGAGGACCTGCCCCAGCATTTT
J: TRBJ1-1; V: TRBV18; size: -; D: -; CDR3: CASSPEEDTEAFF; DNA: TGTGCCAGTTCACCCGAGGAGGACACTGAAGCTTTCTTT
J: TRBJ2-1; V: TRBV2; size: -; D: TRBD2; CDR3: CASRTTKRKAGDGYNEQFF; DNA: TGTGCCAGCAGGACGACTAAGAGAAAAGCGGGAGATGGCTACAATGAGCAGTTCTTC